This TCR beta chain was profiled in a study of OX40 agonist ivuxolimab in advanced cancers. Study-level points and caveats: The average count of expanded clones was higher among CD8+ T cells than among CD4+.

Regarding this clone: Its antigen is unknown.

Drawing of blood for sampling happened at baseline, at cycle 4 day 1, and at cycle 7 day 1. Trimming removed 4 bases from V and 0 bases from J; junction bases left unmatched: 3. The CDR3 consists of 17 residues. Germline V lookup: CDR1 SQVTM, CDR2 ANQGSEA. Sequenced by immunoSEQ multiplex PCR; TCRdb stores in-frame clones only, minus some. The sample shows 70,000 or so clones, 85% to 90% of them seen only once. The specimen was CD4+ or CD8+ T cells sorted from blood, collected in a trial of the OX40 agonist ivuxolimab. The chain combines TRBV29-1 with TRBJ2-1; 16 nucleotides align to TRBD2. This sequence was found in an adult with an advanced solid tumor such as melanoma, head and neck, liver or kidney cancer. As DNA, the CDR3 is TGCAGCGTTGCTGGGACTAGCGGGGGGGCCTCCTACAATGAGCAGTTCTTC. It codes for CSVAGTSGGASYNEQFF.